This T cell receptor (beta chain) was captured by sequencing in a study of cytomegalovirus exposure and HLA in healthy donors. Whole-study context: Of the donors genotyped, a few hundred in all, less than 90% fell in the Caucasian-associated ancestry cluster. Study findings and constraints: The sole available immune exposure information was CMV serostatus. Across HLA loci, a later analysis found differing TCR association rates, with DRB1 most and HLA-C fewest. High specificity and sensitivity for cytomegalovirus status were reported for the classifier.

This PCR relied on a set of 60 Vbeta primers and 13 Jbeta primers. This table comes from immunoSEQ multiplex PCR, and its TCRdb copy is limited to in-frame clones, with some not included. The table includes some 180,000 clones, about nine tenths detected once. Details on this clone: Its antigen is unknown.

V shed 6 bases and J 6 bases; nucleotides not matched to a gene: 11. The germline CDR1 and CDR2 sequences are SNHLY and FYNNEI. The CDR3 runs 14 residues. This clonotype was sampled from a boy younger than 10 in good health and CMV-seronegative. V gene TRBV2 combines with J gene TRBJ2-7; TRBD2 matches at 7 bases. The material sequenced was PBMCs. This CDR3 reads CASRRTGGTSEQYF. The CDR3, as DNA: TGTGCCAGCAGGAGAACCGGGGGGACCTCCGAGCAGTACTTC.